The source of this T cell receptor (beta chain) is a study of cytomegalovirus exposure and HLA in healthy donors. About the study: Researchers previously reported finding roughly 120 million unique TCR beta sequences from 150 million to 200 million T cells. Study outcomes and limitations: The authors listed 180 or so TCR beta chains as cytomegalovirus-associated.

Primers included in the PCR were 60 Vbeta and 13 Jbeta primers. This table comes from immunoSEQ multiplex PCR, and its TCRdb copy is limited to in-frame clones, with some not included. Of about 130,000 clones in the sample, approximately 8.8% were seen once. For this clone: Its antigen remains unidentified.

The TCR was taken from a man in his forties or fifties in good health and CMV-seronegative. The source material was PBMCs.

This chain's CDR3 is CASSYRTGSYNEQFF. CDR3 DNA sequence: TGTGCCAGCAGCTACCGGACAGGCTCCTACAATGAGCAGTTCTTC. This chain joins TRBV5-4 and TRBJ2-1; 7 nucleotides match TRBD1. The V gene end was trimmed by 3 bases and the J gene end by 0 bases; junction bases not matched to a gene: 3. Germline-derived CDR1 and CDR2 are SGHNT and YYREEE (reference sequence). The CDR3 runs 15 residues.